In this sample, the clone carrying this TCR beta chain turned up many times. The antigen is not known. The sample belongs to a study of CD8 T cells in ankylosing spondylitis. Overall study findings and caveats: Within ankylosing spondylitis blood, a TCR beta motif made up of seven or eight highly homologous variants appeared to be characteristic. The authors reported significant enrichment of disease-linked clones in matched ankylosing spondylitis synovial fluid. Disease-linked clones were CD8+ and relatively rare in peripheral blood. Both synovial fluid and blood in reactive arthritis had previously been reported to carry some motif variants.

The germline CDR1 and CDR2 sequences are SGDLS and YYNGEE. V was trimmed by 0 bases and J by 8 bases, leaving 3 bases between them. This CDR3 contains 11 residues. TCRdb itself ran the 5' RACE reads through MiXCR, one entry per CDR3 protein. The sample records roughly 100,000 distinct CDR3 sequences, 8% to 10% being singletons. V gene TRBV9 combines with J gene TRBJ2-1, with D unresolved. Sequencing was done on a sample of blood, either unsorted or a sorted T cell fraction (not recorded which). The TCR comes from a male donor with ankylosing spondylitis or in good health (not recorded which). CDR3 sequence: CASSVAHEQFF. As DNA, the CDR3 is TGTGCCAGCAGCGTAGCTCATGAGCAGTTCTTC.